This T cell receptor beta chain was sequenced during a study of T cell clonotyping in hematopoietic cell transplantation. Background on the study: Recipient samples before transplant were obtained post-cytoreduction.

In regard to this clone: What it recognizes is unknown.

Germline V CDR1 and CDR2: ENHRY, SYGVKD. This CDR3 comprises 13 residues. Trimming cost V 11 bases and J 2 bases, with 15 bases left between them. The table came from immunoSEQ multiplex PCR; TCRdb's copy has only in-frame clones and leaves some out. Among about 45,000 clones listed, roughly 80% were seen once. The time point here: recipient sample about 28 days before transplant, after cytoreduction. Whole-study results and caveats: Few recipient clonotypes overlapped donors; over 95% were de novo at given depth. Recipient TCR diversity dropped after transplant; expanded clonotypes rose from day 30 to 180.

The chain carries TRBV10-3 and TRBJ1-1; no clear D gene. This material consisted of peripheral blood mononuclear cells, taken before stem cell transplant. The source of this sequence is a man in his 60s with myelodysplastic syndrome. Some clones in this sample may be carry-over from other donors' samples. This chain's CDR3 is CASLESLNTEAFF. CDR3 bases: TGTGCCTCCCTCGAATCCCTTAACACTGAAGCTTTCTTT.